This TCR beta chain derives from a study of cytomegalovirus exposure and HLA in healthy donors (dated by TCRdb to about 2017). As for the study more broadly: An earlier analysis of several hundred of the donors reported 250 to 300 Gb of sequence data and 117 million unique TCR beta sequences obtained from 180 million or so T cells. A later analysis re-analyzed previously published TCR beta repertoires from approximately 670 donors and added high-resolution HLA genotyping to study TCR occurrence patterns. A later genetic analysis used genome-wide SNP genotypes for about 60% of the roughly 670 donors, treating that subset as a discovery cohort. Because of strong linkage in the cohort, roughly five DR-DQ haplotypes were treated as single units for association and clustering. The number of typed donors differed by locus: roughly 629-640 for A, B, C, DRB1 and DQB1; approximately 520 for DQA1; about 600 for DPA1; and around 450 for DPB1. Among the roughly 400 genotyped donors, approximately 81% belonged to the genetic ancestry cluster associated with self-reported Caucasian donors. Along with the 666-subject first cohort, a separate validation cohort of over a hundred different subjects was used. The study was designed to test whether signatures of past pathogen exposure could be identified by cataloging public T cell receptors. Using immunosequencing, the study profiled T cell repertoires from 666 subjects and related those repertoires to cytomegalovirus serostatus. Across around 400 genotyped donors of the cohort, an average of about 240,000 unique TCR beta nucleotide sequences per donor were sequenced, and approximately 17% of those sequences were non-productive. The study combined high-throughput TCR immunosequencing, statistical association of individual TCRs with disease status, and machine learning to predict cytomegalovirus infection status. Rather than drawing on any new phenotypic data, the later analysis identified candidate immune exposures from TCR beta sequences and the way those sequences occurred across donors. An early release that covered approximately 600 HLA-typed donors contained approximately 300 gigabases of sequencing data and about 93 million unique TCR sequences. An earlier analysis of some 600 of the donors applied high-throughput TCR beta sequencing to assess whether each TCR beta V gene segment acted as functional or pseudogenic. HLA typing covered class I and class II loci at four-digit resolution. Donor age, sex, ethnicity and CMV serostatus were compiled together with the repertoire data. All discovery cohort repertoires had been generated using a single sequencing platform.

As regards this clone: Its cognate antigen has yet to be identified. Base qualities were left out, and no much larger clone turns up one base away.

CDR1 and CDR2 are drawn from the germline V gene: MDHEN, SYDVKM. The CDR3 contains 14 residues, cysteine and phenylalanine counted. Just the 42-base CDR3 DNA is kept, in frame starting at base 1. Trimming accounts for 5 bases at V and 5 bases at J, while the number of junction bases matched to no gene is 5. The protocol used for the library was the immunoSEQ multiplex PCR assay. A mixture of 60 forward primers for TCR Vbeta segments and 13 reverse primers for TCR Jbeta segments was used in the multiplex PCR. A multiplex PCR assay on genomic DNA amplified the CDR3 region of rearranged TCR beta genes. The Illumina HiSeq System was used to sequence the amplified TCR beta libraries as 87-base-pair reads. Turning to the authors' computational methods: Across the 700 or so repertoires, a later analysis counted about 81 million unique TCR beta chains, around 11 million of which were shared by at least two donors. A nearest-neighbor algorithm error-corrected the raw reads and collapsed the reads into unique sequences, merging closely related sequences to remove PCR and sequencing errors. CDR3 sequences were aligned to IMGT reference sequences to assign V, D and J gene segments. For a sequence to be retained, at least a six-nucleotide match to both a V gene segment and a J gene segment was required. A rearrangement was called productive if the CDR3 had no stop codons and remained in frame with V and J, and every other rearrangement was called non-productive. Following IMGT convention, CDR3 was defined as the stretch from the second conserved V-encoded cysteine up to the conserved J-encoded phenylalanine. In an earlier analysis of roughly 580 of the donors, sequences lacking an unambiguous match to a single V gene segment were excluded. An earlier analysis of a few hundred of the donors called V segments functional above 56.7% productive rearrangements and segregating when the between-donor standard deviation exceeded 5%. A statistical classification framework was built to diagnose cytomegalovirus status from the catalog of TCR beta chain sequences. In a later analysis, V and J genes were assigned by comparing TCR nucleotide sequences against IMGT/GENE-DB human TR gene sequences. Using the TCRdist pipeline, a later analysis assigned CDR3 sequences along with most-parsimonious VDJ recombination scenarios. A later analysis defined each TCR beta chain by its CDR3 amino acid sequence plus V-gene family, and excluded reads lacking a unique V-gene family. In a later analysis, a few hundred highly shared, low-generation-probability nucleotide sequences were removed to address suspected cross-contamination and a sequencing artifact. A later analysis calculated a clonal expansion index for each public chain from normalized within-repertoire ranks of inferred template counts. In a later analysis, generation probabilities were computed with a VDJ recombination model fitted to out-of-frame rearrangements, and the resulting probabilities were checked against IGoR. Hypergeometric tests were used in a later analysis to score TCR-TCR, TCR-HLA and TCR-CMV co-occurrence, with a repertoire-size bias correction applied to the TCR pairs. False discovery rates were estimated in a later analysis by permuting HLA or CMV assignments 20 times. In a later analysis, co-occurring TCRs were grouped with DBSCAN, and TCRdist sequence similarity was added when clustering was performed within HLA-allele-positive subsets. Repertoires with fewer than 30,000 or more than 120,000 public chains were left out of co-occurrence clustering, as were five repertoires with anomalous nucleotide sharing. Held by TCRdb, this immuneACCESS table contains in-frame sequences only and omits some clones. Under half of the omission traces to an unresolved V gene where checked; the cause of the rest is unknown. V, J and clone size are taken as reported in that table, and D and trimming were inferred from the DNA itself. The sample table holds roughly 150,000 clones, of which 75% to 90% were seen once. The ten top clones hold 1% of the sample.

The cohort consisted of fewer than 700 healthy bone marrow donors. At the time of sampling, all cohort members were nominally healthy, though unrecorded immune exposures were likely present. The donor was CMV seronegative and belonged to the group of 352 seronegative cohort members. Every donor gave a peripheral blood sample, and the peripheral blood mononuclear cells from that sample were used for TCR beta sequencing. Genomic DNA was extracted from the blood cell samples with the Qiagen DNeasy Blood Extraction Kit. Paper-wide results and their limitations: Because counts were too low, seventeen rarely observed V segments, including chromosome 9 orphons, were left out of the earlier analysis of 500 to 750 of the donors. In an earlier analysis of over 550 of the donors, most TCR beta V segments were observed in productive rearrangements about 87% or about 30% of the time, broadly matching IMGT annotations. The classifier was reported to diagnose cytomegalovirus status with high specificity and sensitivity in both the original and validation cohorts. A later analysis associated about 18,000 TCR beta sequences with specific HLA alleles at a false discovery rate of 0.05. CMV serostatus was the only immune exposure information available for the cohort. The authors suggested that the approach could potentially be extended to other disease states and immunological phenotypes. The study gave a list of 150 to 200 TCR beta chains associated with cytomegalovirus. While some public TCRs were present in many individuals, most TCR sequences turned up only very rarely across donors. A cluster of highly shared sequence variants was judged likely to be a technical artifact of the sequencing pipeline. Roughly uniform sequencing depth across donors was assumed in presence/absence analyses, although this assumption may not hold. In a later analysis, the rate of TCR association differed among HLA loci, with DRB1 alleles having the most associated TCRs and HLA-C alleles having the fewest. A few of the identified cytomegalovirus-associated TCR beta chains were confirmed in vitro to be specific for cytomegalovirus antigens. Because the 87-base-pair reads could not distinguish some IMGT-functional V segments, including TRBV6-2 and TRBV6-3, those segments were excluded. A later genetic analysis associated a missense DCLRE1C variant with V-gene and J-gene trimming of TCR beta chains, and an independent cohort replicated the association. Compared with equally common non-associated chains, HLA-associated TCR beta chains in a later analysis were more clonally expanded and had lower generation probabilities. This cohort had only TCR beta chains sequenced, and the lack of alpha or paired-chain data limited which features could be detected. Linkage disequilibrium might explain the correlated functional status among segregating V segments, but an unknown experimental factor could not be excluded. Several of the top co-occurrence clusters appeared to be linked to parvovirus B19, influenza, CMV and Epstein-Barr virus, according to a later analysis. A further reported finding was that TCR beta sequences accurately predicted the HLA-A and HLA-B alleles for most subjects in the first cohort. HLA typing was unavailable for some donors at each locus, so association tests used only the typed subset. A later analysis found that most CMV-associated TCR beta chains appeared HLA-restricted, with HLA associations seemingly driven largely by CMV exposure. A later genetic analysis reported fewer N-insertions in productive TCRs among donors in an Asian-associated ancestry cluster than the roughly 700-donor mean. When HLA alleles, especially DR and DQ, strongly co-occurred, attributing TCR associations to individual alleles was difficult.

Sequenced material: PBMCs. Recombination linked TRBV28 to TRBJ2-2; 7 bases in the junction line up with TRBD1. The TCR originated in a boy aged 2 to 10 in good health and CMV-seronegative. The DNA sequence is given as TGTGCCAGCAGTCTTACAGGGGAAACCGGGGAGCTGTTTTTT. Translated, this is CASSLTGETGELFF.